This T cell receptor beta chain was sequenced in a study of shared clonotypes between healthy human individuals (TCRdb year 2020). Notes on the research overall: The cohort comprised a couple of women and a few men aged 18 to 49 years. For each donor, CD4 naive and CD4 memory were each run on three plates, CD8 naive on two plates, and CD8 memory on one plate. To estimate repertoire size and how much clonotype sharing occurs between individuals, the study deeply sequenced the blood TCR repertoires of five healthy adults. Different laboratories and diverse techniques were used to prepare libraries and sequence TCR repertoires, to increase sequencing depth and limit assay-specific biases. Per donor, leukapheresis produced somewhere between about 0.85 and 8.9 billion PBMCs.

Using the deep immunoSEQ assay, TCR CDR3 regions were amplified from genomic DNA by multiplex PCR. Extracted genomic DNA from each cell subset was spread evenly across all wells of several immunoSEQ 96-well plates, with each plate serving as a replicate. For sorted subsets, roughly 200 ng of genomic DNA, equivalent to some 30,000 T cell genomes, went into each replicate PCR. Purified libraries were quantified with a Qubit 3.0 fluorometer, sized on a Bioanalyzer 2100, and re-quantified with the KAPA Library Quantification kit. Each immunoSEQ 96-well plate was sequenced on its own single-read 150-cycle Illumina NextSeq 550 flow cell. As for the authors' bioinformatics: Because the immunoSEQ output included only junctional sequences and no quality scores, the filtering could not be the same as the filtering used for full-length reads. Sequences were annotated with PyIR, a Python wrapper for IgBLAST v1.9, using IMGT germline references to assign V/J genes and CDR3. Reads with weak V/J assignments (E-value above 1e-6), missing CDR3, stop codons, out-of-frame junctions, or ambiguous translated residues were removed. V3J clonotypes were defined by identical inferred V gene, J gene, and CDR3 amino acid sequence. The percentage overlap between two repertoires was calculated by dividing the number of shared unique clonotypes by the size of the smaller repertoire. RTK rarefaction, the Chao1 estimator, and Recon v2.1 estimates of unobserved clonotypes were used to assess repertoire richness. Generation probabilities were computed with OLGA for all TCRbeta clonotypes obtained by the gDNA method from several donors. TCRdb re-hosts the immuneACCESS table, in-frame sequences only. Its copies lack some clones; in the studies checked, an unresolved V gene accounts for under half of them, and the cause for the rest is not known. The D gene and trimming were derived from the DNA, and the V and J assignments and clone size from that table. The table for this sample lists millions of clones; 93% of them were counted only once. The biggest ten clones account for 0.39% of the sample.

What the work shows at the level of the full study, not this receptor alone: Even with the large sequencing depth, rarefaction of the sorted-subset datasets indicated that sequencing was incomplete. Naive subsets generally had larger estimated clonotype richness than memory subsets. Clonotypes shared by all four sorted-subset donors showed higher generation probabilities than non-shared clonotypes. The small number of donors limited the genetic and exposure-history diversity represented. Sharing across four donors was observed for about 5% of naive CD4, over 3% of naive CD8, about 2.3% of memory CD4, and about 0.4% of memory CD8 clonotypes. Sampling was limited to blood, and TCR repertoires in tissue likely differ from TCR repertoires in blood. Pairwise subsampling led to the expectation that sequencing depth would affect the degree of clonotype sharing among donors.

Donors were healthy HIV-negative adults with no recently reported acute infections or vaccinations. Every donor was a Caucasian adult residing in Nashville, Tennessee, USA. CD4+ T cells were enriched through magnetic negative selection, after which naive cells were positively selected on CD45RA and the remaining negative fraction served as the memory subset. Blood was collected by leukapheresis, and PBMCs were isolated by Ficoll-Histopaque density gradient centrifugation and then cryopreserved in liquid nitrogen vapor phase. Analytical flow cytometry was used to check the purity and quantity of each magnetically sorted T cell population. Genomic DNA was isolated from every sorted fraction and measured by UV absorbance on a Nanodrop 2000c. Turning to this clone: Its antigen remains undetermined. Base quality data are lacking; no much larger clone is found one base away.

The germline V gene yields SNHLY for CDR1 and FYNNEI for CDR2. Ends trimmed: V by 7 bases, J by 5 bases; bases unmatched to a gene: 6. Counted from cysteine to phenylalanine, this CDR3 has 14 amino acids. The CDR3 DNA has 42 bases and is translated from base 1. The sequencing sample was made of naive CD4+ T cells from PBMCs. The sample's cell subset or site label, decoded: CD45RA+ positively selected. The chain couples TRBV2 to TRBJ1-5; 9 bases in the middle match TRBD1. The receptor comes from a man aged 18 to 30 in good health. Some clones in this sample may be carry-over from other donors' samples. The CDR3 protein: CASTGQGRYQPQHF. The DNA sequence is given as TGTGCCAGCACCGGACAGGGGCGATATCAGCCCCAGCATTTT.